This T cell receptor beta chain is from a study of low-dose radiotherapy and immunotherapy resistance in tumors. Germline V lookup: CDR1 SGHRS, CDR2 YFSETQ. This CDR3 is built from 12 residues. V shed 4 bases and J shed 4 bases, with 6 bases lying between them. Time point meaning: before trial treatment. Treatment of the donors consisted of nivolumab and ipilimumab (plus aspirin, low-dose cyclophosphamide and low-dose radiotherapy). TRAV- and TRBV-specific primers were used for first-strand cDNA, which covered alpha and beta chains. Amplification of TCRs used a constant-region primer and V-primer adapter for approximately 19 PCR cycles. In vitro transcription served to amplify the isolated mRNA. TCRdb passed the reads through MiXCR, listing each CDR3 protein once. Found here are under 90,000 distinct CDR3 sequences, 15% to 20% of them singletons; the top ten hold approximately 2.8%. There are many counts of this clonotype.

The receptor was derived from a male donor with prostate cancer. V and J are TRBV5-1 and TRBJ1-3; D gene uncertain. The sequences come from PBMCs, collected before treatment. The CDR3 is CASSPRGNTIYF. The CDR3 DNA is TGCGCCAGCAGCCCACGGGGAAACACCATATATTTT.